A single TCR beta chain is shown here with its context. What it binds is unknown. The data belong to a study of vaccination and CD4 T cells after COVID-19. Study-level information: Stimulation used overlapping spike peptides from SARS-CoV-2, HCoV-NL63, HCoV-OC43 and HCoV-229E.

Treatment reported: roughly 11-day PBMC culture with coronavirus spike peptide pools or control peptides (ViraFEST assay). Positive PCR tests dated from March to December 2020, predating US Alpha, Beta and Delta variants. Sequence data for DNA of cultured CD4+ T cells were generated by the Oncomine TCR Beta short-read assay. TCRdb itself ran the PCR reads through MiXCR, one entry per CDR3 protein. This table holds around 14,000 distinct CDR3 sequences, 51% found once. The source is a human donor who had recovered from COVID-19. The sample comprised CD4+ T cells from blood, cultured in vitro.

CDR3 in amino acids: CASRNTGGAVYGYTF. CDR3 nucleotides: TGTGCCAGTAGGAACACAGGGGGCGCGGTCTATGGCTACACCTTC. The gene calls are TRBV19 and TRBJ1-2; 9 bases are shared with TRBD1. The CDR3 sequence is 15 residues long. The ends lost 6 bases at V and 4 bases at J; junction bases unmatched: 9. Germline CDR1 and CDR2: LNHDA and SQIVND (reference sequence).